This TCR beta chain was recorded in a study of PD-1 blockade in classical Hodgkin lymphoma. CDR3 length equals 14 residues. Germline V gene lookup returns CDR1 SGHRS and CDR2 YFSETQ. Concerning this clone itself: At one of its ends the junction is not consistent with the germline gene, which may arise from a read error.

The assay was immunoSEQ multiplex PCR, and TCRdb's table has in-frame clones only and misses some. The sample comprises about 58,000 clones, more than 70% of which are singletons, and around 5.4% rests with the top ten. All trial patients relapsed after autologous stem cell transplantation. This material consisted of peripheral blood mononuclear cells (PBMCs), taken before the second cycle of nivolumab. This TCR was sampled from a human donor with classical Hodgkin lymphoma. This rearrangement joins TRBV5-1 to TRBJ1-2; 9 bases align to TRBD1. The CDR3 loop reads CASSQAPGTGSIAF. The CDR3 DNA sequence: TGCGCCAGCAGCCAAGCCCCCGGGACAGGGTCTATCGCCTTC.